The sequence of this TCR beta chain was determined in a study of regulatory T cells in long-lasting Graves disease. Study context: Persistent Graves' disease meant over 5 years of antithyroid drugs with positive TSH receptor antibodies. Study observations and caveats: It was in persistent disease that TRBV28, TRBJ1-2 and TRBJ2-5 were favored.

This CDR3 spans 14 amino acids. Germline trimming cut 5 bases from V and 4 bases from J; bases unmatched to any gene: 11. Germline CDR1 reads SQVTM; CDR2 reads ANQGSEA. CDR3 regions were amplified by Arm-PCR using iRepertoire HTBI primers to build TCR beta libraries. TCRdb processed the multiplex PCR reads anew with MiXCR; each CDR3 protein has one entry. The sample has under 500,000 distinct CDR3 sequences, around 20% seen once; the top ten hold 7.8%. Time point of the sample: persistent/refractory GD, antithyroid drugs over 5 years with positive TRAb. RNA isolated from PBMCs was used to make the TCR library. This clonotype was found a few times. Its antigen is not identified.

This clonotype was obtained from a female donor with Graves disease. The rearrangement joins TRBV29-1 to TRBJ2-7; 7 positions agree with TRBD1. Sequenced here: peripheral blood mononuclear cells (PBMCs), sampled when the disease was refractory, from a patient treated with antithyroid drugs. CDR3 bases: TGCAGCGTTTTACTGACAGGGAGCAAGTACGAGCAGTACTTC. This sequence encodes CSVLLTGSKYEQYF.